This T cell receptor (beta chain) originates from a study of T cell repertoires in breast cancer listed by TCRdb under 2016. Regarding the study in general: Tumors, lymph nodes and peripheral blood lymphocytes from breast cancer patients were profiled in the study, along with peripheral blood from healthy control donors. ER+/PR+ status was present in the majority of the 20 to 25 patient tumors that were analyzed for shared TCRs. Nine healthy donors, of an age range similar to that of the patients, were included as controls. On average, about 500,000 sequences per sample and around 9.2 reads per input cell were obtained by sequencing. The study reasoned that TCRs shared between breast cancer patients would target shared antigens, given breast cancer's low mutational burden and rare common mutations. Tumors and tumor-involved lymph nodes were minced and digested with Liberase and DNase, then filtered through 70-um and 40-um filters. Blood samples were separated by Ficoll, whereas tumor-free lymph nodes were processed without any enzymatic digestion.

The CDR3 measures 14 amino acids from cysteine to phenylalanine. Only the CDR3 region is kept as DNA, spanning 42 bases read in frame from base 1. CDR1 and CDR2 (SEHNR, FQNEAQ) derive from the germline V gene (reference sequence). Trimming takes 4 bases from V and 2 bases from J, and the germline ends sit 9 bases apart. The research as a whole found: Discarding singleton TCRs and sampling only part of each tumor may have missed genuine antitumor clones. Emulsion RT-PCR was regarded as qualitative rather than quantitative, because clone recovery was skewed by transcript abundance and primer differences. Tumor-involved sentinel lymph nodes shared about fourfold more TCRs with matched tumor repertoires than tumor-free nodes (approximately 8% versus 2%). Shared TCRs were encoded by various nucleotide sequences, which suggests selection and expansion based on antigen. TRBV7 predominance was observed among shared TCRs, which possibly reflected tumor recognition or mispriming bias from eight TRBV7 primers. Roughly 19 TCR pairs were shared across seven or more patient tumors and were rarely found in control blood, which suggested possible tumor specificity.

This clonotype was observed a few times. The target of this receptor is not known. No clone much larger than this one lies a single base away; base qualities are absent. The library was produced with emulsion pairing. Unpaired genes were suppressed in a second nested PCR with blocking oligos, after which Illumina adaptors and barcodes were added in a third nested PCR. Each master mix for emulsion RT-PCR held roughly 5,000-260,000 T cells along with C-region, Stepout and V-region primers. The emulsions were generated using the Micellula Emulsion and Purification Kit, and the RT-PCR was run with Qiagen OneStep RT-PCR reagents. Pooled libraries were sequenced with paired-end 2 x 250 reads on an Illumina MiSeq. In the authors' own workflow: In Galaxy, read pairs were joined and then clipped at the engineered overlap into separate alpha and beta files, and any unclipped reads were discarded. Alpha-beta pairs were assigned using CompleteTCR, a MiTCR-based pipeline in which chains sharing read cluster identifiers are linked by an R script. TCR sequences seen only once, which were about 1-3.3%, were removed as potential sequencing errors. TCRdb's own reprocessing of the public reads used fastp at Q25 and MiXCR and kept productive beta chains. Rows with a matching CDR3 protein are joined into one entry that keeps the most common DNA and genes. These V and J calls rely on TCRdb rather than the paper's analysis. The sample table shows tens of thousands of distinct CDR3 sequences, and over 40% are seen once. Of the sample, approximately 60% is held by the ten largest clones.

To analyze paired alpha-beta TCRs of CD8+ T cells, the researchers used an expanded emulsion RT-PCR method with primers covering all TCR V genes. Before emulsion RT-PCR, CD8+ T cells were isolated using a CD8 positive selection kit and then incubated overnight in 8 to 10 IU/mL IL-2. The sequence is built from TRBV7-9 and TRBJ2-1; no D gene can be assigned with confidence. The clonotype was recovered from a pool of human donors with breast cancer or a healthy control (not recorded which). The sample was CD8+ T cells. The CDR3 protein sequence reads: CASSSSDTYNEQFF. The nucleotide sequence is TGTGCCAGCAGCTCGTCCGACACCTACAATGAGCAGTTCTTC.